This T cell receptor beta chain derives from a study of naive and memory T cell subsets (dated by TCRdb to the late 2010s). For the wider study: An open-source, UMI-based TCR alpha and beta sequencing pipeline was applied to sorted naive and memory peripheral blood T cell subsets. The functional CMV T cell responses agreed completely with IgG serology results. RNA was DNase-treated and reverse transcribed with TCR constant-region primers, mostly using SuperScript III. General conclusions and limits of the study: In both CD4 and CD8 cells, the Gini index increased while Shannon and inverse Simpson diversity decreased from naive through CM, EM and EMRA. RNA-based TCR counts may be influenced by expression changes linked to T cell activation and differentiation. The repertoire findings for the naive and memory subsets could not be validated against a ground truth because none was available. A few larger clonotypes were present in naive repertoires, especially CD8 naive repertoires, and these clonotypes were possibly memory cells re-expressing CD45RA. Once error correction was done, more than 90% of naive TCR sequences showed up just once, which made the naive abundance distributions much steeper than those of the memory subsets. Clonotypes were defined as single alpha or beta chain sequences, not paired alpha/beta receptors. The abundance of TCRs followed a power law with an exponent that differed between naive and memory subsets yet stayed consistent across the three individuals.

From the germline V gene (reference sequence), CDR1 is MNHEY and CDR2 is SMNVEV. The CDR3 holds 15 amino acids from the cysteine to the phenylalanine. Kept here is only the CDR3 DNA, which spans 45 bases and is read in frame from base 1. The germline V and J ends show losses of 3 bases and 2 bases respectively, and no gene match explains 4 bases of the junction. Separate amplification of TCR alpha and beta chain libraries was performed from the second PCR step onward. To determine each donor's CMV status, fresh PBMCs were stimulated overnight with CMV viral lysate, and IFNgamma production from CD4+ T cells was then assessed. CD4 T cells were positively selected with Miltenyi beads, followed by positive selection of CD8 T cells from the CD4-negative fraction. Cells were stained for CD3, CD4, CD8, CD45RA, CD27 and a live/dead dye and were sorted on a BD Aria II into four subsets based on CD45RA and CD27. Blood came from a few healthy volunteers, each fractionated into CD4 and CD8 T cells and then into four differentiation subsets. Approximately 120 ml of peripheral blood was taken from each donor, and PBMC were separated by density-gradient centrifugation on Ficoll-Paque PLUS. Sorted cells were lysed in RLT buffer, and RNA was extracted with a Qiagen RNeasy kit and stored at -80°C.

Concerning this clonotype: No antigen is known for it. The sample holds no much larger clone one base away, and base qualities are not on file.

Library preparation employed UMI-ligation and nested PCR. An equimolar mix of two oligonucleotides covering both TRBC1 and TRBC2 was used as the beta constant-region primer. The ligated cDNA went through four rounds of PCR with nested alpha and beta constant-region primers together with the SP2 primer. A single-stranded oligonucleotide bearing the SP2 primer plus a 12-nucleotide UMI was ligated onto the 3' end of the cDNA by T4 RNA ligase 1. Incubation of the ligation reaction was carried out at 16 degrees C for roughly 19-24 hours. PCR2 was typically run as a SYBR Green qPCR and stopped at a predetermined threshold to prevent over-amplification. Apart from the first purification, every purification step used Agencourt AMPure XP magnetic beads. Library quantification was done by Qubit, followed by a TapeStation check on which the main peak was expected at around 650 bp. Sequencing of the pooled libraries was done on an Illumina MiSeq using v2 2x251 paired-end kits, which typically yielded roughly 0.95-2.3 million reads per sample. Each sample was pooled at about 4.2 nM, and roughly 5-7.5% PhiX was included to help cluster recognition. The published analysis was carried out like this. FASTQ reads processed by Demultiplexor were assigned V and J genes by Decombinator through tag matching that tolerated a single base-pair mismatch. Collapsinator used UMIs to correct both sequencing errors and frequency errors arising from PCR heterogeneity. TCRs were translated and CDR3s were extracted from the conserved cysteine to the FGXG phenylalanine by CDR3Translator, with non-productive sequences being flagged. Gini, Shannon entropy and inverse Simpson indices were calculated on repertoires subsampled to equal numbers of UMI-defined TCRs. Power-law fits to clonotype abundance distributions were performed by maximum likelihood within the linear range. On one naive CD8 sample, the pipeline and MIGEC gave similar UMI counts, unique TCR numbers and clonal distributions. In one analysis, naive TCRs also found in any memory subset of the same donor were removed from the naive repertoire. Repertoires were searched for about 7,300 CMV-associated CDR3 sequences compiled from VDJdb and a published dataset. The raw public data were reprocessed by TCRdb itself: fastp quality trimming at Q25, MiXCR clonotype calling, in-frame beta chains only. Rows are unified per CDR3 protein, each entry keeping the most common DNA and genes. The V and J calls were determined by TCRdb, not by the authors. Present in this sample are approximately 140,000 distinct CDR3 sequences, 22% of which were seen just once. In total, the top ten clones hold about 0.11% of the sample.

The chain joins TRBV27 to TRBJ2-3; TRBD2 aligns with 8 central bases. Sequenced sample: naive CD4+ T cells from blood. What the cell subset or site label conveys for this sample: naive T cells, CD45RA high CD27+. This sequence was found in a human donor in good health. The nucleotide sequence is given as TGTGCCAGCAGTTTTCGACTAGCGCACACAGATACGCAGTATTTT. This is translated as CASSFRLAHTDTQYF.